These 13 T cell receptor beta chains were sequenced from one sample in a study of OX40 agonist ivuxolimab in advanced cancers. Generated by immunoSEQ multiplex PCR, the TCRdb table keeps only in-frame clones and is missing some. The data contain about 58,000 clones, more than 80% of them seen just once; the ten biggest clones take up over 0.6%. Here the sequenced sample was CD4+ or CD8+ T cells sorted from blood, taken in a trial of the OX40 agonist ivuxolimab. These receptor sequences come from an adult with an advanced solid tumor such as melanoma, head and neck, liver or kidney cancer.

The V gene is TRBV28, the J gene TRBJ1-4; perhaps TRBD1 as D (5 bases). CDR1 MDHEN and CDR2 SYDVKM come from the germline V gene. CDR3 length equals 15 residues. V was pared by 5 bases and J by 5 bases, with 15 bases between. CDR3 bases: TGTGCCAGCAGTCCCTCGTTGGGGGGGAATGAAAAACTGTTTTTT. This translates into CASSPSLGGNEKLFF.

The chain carries TRBV9 and TRBJ2-5; perhaps TRBD1 as D (6 bases). Germline V gives CDR1 SGDLS, CDR2 YYNGEE. The length of the CDR3 is 14 residues. The V end was cut by 0 bases, the J end by 1 base, with 7 bases between. CDR3 loop: CASSVGQAQETQYF. The DNA for the CDR3 is TGTGCCAGCAGCGTAGGACAGGCCCAAGAGACCCAGTACTTC.

The chain recombines TRBV6-5 with TRBJ2-7, with 8 bases lining up with TRBD1. With 2 bases clipped from V and 3 bases from J, the junction kept 3 bases outside the gene matches. In germline, CDR1 is MNHEY, CDR2 SVGAGI. This CDR3 is 14 amino acids long. For the CDR3, the DNA is TGTGCCAGCAGTTACACAACAGGGGGCTACGAGCAGTACTTC. Its protein product is CASSYTTGGYEQYF.

This clone was seen more than once but under ten times. The chain employs TRBV11-3 and TRBJ1-4, with a possible D match to TRBD1 (5 bases). The CDR3 has 14 residues. The V end lost 5 bases, the J end lost 5 bases, and 12 bases lay between the germline ends. The germline V gene has CDR1 SGHNT and CDR2 YENEEA. CDR3 sequence reads: CASSPGTGNEKLFF. The CDR3 nucleotides read TGTGCCAGCAGCCCCGGGACGGGAAATGAAAAACTGTTTTTT.

The chain has TRBV18 and TRBJ2-5; a weak D match, TRBD2 (5 bases). The CDR3 is 13 amino acids. The V end was cut by 4 bases, the J end by 5 bases, with 11 bases between. Per the germline V gene, CDR1 is KGHSH and CDR2 is LQKENI. The CDR3: CASSQGSGETQYF. The DNA of the CDR3 is TGTGCCAGCTCACAGGGTTCGGGGGAGACCCAGTACTTC.

This clone was seen a single time. The chain is built from TRBV6-1 and TRBJ1-6; D is unclear. Germline V gene data show CDR1 as MNHNS and CDR2 as SASEGT. V was cut by 7 bases and J by 8 bases, with 15 bases left in between. The CDR3 consists of 14 residues. The DNA of the CDR3 is TGTGCCAGCATAGACGGGTTGACGCATTCACCCCTCCACTTT. Translation: CASIDGLTHSPLHF.

The chain couples TRBV4-1 to TRBJ2-3, with D uncertain. The V gene lost 0 bases and the J gene lost 0 bases, with 16 bases spanning the gap. There are 18 residues in the CDR3. The germline V gene encodes CDR1 MGHRA and CDR2 YSYEKL. CDR3: CASSQDLTKGSSTDTQYF. The CDR3 region has the DNA TGCGCCAGCAGCCAAGATCTAACGAAAGGGTCTAGCACAGATACGCAGTATTTT.

The CDR3 DNA follows: TGTGCCAGCAGCTCGACACAGGGGTGGGGCTATGGCTACACCTTC. This translates into CASSSTQGWGYGYTF. V and J are TRBV7-9 and TRBJ1-2, with 7 bases aligning to TRBD1. Per the germline V gene, CDR1 is SEHNR and CDR2 is FQNEAQ (reference sequence). The V and J ends lost 4 bases and 4 bases, in that order; junction bases with no gene match: 9. The CDR3 totals 15 residues.

The chain combines TRBV7-9 with TRBJ2-7, with TRBD1 matching 8 bases. V lost 4 bases to trimming and J lost 4 bases; unmatched junction nucleotides: 9. CDR3 length: 15 amino acids. CDR1 SEHNR and CDR2 FQNEAQ come from the germline V gene (reference sequence). The chain's CDR3 is CASSSDRASHYEQYF. DNA of the CDR3: TGTGCCAGCAGCTCGGACAGGGCTTCCCATTACGAGCAGTACTTC.

This rearrangement joins TRBV4-2 to TRBJ2-5, with D perhaps TRBD1 or TRBD2 (5 bases each). CDR3 length: 15 amino acids. CDR1 is LGHNA, CDR2 YNFKEQ, per germline. V was clipped by 6 bases and J by 2 bases, with 16 bases between them. CDR3 sequence reads: CASRYGGRTQETQYF. The CDR3 nucleotides are TGTGCCAGCAGATATGGGGGACGGACGCAAGAGACCCAGTACTTC.

The chain combines TRBV6-5 with TRBJ1-4, with a weak D call TRBD1 (6 bases). The CDR3 consists of 13 residues. The V and J ends lost 6 bases and 7 bases respectively, with 12 bases between them. The V gene's germline CDR1 is MNHEY and CDR2 SVGAGI. The CDR3 DNA follows: TGTGCCAGCAGCCGAGACAGGAGTGAAAAACTGTTTTTT. It yields the protein CASSRDRSEKLFF.

This chain connects TRBV9 to TRBJ2-3; a weak D match, TRBD2 (6 bases). Trimming took off 4 bases at V and 0 bases at J, with 12 bases between the two ends. This CDR3 spans 15 amino acids. Germline loops: CDR1 SGDLS, CDR2 YYNGEE. The CDR3 DNA follows: TGTGCCAGCAGCCCACGCGGGGAGAGCACAGATACGCAGTATTTT. This translates into CASSPRGESTDTQYF.

The V call is TRBV7-7, the J call TRBJ2-2; perhaps TRBD2 as D (6 bases). Germline CDR1 and CDR2: SSHAT and FNYEAQ (reference sequence). With 4 bases removed from V and 0 bases from J, the gap between germline ends came to 12 bases. The CDR3 is made up of 16 amino acids. In DNA form, the CDR3 reads TGTGCCAGCAGCTCCATGGGGGGTGCGAACACCGGGGAGCTGTTTTTT. It codes for CASSSMGGANTGELFF.